This T cell receptor beta chain was found in a study of cytomegalovirus exposure and HLA in healthy donors. To note about this clone: Its antigen is undetermined.

At the time of sampling, donors were nominally healthy, though unrecorded immune exposures were likely. This CDR3 comprises 15 residues. The germline V and J ends were trimmed by 2 bases and 4 bases, with 15 bases remaining between them. Per germline, CDR1 SGHKS and CDR2 YYEKEE (reference sequence). The study ran its PCR with 60 Vbeta and 13 Jbeta primers. In the source study's methods: In a later analysis, some 80 million unique TCR beta chains included roughly 11 million shared by two or more donors. Using immunoSEQ multiplex PCR, the repertoire was profiled, and TCRdb retains in-frame clones only, with some absent. For V, J and clone size, that table is used; D and trimming come from the DNA. The data contain fewer than 200,000 clones, less than 80% of them singletons. Study-level results: In presence/absence analyses, roughly uniform sequencing depth across donors was assumed.

Input material: PBMCs. The receptor was derived from a female donor in good health and CMV-seronegative. J is TRBJ1-1 and V is TRBV5-5; a weak D match, TRBD1 (6 bases). CDR3 amino acids: CASSLEWIGGTEAFF. The CDR3 region has the DNA TGTGCCAGCAGCTTAGAGTGGATAGGGGGCACTGAAGCTTTCTTT.